This T cell receptor beta chain was identified during a study of brain T cells in children with intractable seizures. Only cases whose brain tissue showed the highest T cell transcript signatures were sequenced. Before surgery, patients took at least one anti-epileptic drug. The CDR3 is 17 amino acids. V lost 4 bases, J lost 6 bases, and 25 bases lay in between. Germline CDR1 SGDLS, CDR2 YYNGEE. Sequencing used immunoSEQ multiplex PCR; TCRdb keeps in-frame clones, though not all of them. Among about 80,000 clones listed, more than 75% were seen once. The input for sequencing was peripheral blood, taken at surgery. The receptor was isolated from a girl aged 2-10 years with Rasmussen encephalitis and intractable seizures. V and J are TRBV9 and TRBJ1-1, with D possibly TRBD1 on 6 matching bases. The CDR3 is CASSNNANRDEGAEAFF. Here the CDR3 DNA reads TGTGCCAGCAGCAATAATGCTAACAGGGATGAGGGGGCTGAAGCTTTCTTT. The entire variable domain, with the rest obtained from reference TRBV9 and TRBJ1-1, is as follows: DSGVTQTPKHLITATGQRVTLRCSPRSGDLSVYWYQQSLDQGLQFLIQYYNGEERAKGNILERFSAQQFPDLHSELNLSSLELGDSALYFCASSNNANRDEGAEAFFGQGTRLTVV.